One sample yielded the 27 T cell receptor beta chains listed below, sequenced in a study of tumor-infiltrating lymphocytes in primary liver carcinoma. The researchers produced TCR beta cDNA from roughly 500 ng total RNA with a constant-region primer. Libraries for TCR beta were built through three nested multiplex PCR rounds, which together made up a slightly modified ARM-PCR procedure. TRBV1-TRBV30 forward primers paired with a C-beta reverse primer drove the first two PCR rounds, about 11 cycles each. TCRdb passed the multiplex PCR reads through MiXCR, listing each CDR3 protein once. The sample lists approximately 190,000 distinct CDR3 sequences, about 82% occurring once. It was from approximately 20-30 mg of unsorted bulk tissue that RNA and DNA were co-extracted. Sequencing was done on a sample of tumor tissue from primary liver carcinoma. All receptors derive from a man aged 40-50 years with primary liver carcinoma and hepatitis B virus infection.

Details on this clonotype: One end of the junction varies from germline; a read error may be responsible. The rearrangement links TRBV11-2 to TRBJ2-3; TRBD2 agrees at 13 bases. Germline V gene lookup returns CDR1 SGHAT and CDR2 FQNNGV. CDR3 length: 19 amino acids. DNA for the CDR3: TGTGCCACCAGCTTAGTCAGACTAGCGGGAGGTCCGATTGCAGATACGCAGTATTTT. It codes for CATSLVRLAGGPIADTQYF.

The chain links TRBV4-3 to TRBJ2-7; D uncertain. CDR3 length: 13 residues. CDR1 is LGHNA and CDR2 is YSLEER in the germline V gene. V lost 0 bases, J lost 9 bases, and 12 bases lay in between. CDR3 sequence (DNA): TGCGCCAGCAGCCAAGAACAGCGCTATGTGCAGTACTTC. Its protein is CASSQEQRYVQYF.

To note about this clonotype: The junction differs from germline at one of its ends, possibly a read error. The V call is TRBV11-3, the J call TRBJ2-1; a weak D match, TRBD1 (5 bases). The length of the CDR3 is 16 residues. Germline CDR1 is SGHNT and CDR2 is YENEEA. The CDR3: CASSLATGAEYKEQFF. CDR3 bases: TGTGCCAGCAGCTTAGCTACTGGGGCAGAGTACAAAGAGCAGTTCTTC.

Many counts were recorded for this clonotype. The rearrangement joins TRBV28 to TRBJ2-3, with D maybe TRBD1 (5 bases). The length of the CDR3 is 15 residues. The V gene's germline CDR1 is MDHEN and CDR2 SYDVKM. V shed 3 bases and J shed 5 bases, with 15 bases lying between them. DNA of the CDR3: TGTGCCAGCAGTTTCAGGGCACACGTCCTAGATACGCAGTATTTT. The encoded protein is CASSFRAHVLDTQYF.

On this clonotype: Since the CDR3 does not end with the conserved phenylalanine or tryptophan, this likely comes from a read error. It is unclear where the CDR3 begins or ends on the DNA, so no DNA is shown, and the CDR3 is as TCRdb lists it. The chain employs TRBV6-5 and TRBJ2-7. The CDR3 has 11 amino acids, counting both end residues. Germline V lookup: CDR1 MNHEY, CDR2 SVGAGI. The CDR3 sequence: CASSPGRVQYI.

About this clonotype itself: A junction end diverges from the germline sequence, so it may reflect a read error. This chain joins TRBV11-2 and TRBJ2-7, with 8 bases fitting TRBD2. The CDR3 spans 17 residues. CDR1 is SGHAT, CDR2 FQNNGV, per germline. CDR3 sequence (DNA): TGTGCCAGCAGACAAGGACTAACGGGAGGGTGGTCCTATGAGCAGTGCTTC. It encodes CASRQGLTGGWSYEQCF.

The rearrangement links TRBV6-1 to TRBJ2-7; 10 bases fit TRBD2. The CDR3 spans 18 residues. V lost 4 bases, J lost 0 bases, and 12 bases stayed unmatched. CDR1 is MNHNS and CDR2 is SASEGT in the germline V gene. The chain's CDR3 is CASSAGTSGGAFSYEQYF. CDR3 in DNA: TGTGCCAGCAGTGCCGGGACAAGCGGGGGGGCCTTCTCCTACGAGCAGTACTTC.

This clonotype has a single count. The CDR3 region has the DNA TGTGCCTACAGTTACCAGACTAGTTTTAATGAGCAGTTCTTC. It specifies CAYSYQTSFNEQFF. The chain carries TRBV6-5 and TRBJ2-1, with D tentatively TRBD2 (6 bases). From germline, CDR1 is MNHEY and CDR2 SVGAGI. The CDR3 has 14 residues. Between the trimmed V and J ends, which lost 11 bases and 7 bases, there was a span of 21 bases.

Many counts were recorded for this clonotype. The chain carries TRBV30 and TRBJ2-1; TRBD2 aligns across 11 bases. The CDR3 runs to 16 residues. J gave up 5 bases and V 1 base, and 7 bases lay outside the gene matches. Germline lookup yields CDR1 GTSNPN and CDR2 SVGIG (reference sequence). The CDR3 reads CAWSARTSGLNNEQFF. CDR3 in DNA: TGTGCCTGGAGTGCCAGGACTAGCGGGCTTAACAATGAGCAGTTCTTC.

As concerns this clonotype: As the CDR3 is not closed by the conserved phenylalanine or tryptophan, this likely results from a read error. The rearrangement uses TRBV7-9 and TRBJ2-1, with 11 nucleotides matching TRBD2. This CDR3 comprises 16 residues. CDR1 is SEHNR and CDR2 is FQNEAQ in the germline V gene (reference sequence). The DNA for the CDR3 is TGTCCCAGCAGCTTAGTCACTAGCGGGAGAAACAATGAGCAGTTCATC. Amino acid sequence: CPSSLVTSGRNNEQFI.

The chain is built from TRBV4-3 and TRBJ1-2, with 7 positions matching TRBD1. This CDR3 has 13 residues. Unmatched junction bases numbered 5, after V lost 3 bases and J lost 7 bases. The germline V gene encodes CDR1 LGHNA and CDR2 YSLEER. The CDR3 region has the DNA TGCGCCAGCAGCCAGGGACAGAGAAGTGGCTACACCTTC. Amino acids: CASSQGQRSGYTF.

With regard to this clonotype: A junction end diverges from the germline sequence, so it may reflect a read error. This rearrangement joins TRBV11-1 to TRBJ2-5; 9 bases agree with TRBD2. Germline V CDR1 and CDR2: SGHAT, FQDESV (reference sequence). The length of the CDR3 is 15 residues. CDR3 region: CARTLKGVAGENQYF. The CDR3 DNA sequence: TGTGCCAGGACCCTCAAGGGAGTAGCGGGAGAGAACCAGTACTTC.

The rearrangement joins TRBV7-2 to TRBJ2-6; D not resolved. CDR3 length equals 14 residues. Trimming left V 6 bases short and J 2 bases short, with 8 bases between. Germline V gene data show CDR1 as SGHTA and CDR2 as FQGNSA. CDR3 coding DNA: TGTGCCAGCAGGCTTAATCCTGGGGCCAACGTCCTGACTTTC. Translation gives CASRLNPGANVLTF.

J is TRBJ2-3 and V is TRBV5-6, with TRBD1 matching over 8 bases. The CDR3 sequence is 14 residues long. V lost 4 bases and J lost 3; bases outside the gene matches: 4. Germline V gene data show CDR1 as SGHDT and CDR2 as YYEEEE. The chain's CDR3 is CASSMQGATDTQYF. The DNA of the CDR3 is TGTGCCAGCAGCATGCAGGGGGCGACAGATACGCAGTATTTT.

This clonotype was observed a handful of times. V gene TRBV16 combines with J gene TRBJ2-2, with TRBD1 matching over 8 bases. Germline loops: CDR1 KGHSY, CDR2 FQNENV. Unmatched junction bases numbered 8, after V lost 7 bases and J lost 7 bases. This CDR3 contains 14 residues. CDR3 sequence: CASIRLTGVGELFF. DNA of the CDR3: TGTGCCAGCATCCGTCTGACAGGGGTCGGGGAGCTGTTTTTT.

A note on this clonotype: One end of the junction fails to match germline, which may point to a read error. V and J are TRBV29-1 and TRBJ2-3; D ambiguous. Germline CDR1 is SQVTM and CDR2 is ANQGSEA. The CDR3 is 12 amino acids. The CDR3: CIVGPRAHTQYF. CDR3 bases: TGCATCGTTGGTCCCCGGGCGCATACGCAGTATTTT.

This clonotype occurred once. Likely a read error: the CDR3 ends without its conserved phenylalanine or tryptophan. The CDR3 DNA follows: TGTGCCAGCACCTCTAGTGTCTACGACCAGTACTCC. Residues: CASTSSVYDQYS. J is TRBJ2-7 and V is TRBV6-2 or TRBV6-3, with no clear D. The germline V gene has CDR1 MNHEY and CDR2 SVGEGT. The CDR3 loop spans 12 amino acids.

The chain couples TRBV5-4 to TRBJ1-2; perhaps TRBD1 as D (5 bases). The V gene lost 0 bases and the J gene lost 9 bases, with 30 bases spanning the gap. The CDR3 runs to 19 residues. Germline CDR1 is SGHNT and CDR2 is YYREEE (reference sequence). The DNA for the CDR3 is TGTGCCAGCAGCTTGGGTCTCGGTGGGGGACCCCAGGACGGGCAGAGCTACACCTTC. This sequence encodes CASSLGLGGGPQDGQSYTF.

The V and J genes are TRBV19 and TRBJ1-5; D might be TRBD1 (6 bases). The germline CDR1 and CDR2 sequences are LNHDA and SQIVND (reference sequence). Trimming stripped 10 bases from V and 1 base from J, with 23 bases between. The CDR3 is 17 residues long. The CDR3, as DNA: TGTGCCACCATGGGGGGGCTTGGTATCCAGAGCAATCAGCCCCAGCATTTT. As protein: CATMGGLGIQSNQPQHF.

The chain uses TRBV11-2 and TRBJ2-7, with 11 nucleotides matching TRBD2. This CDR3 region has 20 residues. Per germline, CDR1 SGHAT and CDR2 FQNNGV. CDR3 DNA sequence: TGTGCCAGCAGTTTGAGGGAGGGGAGGACTAGCGGGCTCAGCTCCTACGAGCAGTATGTC. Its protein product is CASSLREGRTSGLSSYEQYV.

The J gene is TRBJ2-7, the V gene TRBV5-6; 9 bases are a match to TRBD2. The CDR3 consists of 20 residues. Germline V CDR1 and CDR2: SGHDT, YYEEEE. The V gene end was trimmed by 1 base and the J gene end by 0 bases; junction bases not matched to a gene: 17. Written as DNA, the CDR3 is TGTGCCAGCAGCTTGTGGGCTAGCGGGATAGGACCTAGATCCTCCTACGAGCAGTACTTC. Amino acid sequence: CASSLWASGIGPRSSYEQYF.

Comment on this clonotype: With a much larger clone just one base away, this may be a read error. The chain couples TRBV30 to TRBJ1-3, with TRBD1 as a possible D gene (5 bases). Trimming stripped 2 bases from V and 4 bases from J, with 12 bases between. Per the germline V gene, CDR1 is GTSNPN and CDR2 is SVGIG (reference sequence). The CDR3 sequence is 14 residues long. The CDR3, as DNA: TGTGCCTGGAGTAAGGCGGGGCTAGGAAACACCATATATTTT. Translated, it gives CAWSKAGLGNTIYF.

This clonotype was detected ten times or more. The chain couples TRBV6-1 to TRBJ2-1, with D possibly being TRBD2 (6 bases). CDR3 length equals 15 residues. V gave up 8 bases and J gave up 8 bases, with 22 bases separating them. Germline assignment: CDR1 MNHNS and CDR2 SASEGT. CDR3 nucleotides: TGTGCCAGCGGATCCGGGACCACATCTAGCGATGAGCAGTTCTTC. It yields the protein CASGSGTTSSDEQFF.

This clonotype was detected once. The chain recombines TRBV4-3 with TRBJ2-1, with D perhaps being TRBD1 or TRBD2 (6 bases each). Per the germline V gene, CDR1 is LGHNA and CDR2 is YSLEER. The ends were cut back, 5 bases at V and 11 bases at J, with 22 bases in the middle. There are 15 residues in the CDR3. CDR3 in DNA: TGCGCCAGCAGCGCACAGGGTCGGGGGTTGGATAAGCAGTTCTTC. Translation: CASSAQGRGLDKQFF.

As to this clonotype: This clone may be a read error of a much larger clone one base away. CDR3 in amino acids: CASSQGDARSAQYF. The CDR3 region has the DNA TGCGCCAGCAGCCAAGGGGACGCCAGATCGGCCCAGTACTTC. The V and J genes are TRBV4-3 and TRBJ2-5; D is perhaps TRBD1 or TRBD2 (5 bases each). The CDR3 sequence is 14 residues long. With 1 base removed from V and 9 bases from J, the gap between germline ends came to 15 bases. Germline V CDR1 and CDR2: LGHNA, YSLEER.

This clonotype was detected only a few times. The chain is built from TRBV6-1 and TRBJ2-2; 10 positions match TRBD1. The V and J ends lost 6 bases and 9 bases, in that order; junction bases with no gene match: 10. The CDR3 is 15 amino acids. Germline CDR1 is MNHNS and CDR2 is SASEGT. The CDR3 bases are TGTGCCAGCAGGACAGGGGGCGGCGGAGCCAGGGAGCTGTTTTTT. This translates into CASRTGGGGARELFF.

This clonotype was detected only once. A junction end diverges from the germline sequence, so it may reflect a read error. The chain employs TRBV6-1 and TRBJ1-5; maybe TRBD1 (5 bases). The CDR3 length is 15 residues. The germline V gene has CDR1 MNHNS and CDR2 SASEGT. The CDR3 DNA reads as TGTGCCAGGAGGGGCAGGGTGATTCGAAATCAGCCCCAGCAATTT. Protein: CARRGRVIRNQPQQF.